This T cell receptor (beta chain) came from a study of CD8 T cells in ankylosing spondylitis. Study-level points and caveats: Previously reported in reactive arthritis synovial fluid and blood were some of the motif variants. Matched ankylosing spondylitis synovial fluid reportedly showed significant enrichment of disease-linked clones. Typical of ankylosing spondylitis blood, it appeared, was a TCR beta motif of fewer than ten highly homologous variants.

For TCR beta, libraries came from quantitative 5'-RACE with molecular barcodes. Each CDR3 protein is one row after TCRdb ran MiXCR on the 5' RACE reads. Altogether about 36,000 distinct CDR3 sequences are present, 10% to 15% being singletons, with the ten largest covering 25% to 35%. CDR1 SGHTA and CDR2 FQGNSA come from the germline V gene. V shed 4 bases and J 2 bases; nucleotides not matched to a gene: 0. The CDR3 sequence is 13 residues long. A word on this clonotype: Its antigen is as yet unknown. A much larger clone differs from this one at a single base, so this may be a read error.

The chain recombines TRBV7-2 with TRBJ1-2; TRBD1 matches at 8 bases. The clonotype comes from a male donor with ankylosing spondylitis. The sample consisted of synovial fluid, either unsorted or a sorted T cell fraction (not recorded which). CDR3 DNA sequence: TGTGCCAGCAGCTGGACAGGGAACTATGGCTACACCTTC. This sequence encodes CASSWTGNYGYTF.